This TCR beta chain was obtained from a study of human T cells and chemical hapten exposure. This clonotype has at least ten counts. In TCRdb, the RACE reads were re-called with MiXCR into one record per CDR3 protein. The data contain 300,000 to 400,000 distinct CDR3 sequences, roughly 5.3% of them seen just once; the ten biggest clones take up around 2.6%. The time point: pre-sensitization, week 0. Documented treatment: therapeutic diphenylcyclopropenone sensitization with weekly scalp DPC. The V end lost 6 bases, the J end lost 0 bases, and 6 bases lay between the germline ends. The CDR3 runs to 12 residues.

The source of this sequence is a woman aged 45-60 years with alopecia areata. Some clones in this sample may be carry-over from other donors' samples. The V gene is TRBV12-3 or TRBV12-4, the J gene TRBJ2-7; tentatively, D is TRBD1 or TRBD2 (5 bases each). Sequenced material: whole blood, taken in connection with sensitization to the hapten diphenylcyclopropenone (DPC). Here the CDR3 reads CASRGDSYEQYF. The CDR3 nucleotides are TGTGCCAGCAGGGGGGACTCCTACGAGCAGTACTTC.